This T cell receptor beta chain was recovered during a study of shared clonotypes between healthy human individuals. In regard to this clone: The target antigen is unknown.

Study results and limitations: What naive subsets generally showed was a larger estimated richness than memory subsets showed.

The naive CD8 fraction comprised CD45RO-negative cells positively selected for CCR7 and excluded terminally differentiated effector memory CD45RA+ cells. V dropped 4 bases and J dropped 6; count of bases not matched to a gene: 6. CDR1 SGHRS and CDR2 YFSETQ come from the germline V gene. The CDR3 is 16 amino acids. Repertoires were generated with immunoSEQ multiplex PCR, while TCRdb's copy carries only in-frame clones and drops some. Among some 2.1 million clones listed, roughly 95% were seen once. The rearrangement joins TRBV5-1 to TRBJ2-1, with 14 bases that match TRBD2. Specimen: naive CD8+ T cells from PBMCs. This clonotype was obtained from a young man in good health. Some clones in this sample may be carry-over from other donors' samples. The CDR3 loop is CASSVRLAGGPNEQFF. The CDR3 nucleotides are TGCGCCAGCAGCGTTCGACTAGCGGGAGGGCCCAATGAGCAGTTCTTC.